This TCR beta chain was retrieved from a study of Graves' ophthalmopathy and Graves' hyperthyroidism. With 0 bases removed from V and 7 bases from J, the gap between germline ends came to 4 bases. The germline V gene encodes CDR1 WSHSY and CDR2 SAAADI. The CDR3 runs to 11 residues. This clonotype has ten or more counts. RNA transcripts yielded amplified TCR beta CDR3 regions. RT-PCR in the first round used HTBI primers; a second-round multiplex PCR followed. A single record per CDR3 protein comes from TCRdb applying MiXCR to the multiplex PCR reads. The sample yields fewer than 400,000 distinct CDR3 sequences, approximately 16% seen once.

V is TRBV10-2 and J is TRBJ2-7; D unresolved. The sequence derives from a woman younger than 35 with Graves' ophthalmopathy. Specimen: peripheral blood. The CDR3 DNA follows: TGCGCCAGCAGTGAGTCGCAGGAGCAGTACTTC. Its protein product is CASSESQEQYF.